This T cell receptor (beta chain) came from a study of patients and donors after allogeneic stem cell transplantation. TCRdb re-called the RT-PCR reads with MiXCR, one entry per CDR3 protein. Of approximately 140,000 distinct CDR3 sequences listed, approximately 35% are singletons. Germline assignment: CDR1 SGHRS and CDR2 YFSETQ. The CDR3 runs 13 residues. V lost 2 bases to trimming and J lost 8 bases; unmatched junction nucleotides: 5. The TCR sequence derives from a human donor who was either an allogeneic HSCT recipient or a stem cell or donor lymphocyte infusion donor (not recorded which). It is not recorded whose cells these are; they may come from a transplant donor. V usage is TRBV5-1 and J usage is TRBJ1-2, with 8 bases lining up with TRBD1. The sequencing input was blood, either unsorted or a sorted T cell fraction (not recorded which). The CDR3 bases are TGCGCCAGCAGCTTCGGACAGGGTAACGGCTACACCTTC. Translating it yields CASSFGQGNGYTF. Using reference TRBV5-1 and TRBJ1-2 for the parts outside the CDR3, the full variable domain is KAGVTQTPRYLIKTRGQQVTLSCSPISGHRSVSWYQQTPGQGLQFLFEYFSETQRNKGNFPGRFSGRQFSNSRSEMNVSTLELGDSALYLCASSFGQGNGYTFGSGTRLTVV.